A single sample is the source of the 29 T cell receptor beta chains below, sequenced in a study of cytomegalovirus exposure and HLA in healthy donors. The PCR used 60 Vbeta and 13 Jbeta primers. TCRdb's copy holds only in-frame clones and misses some; the assay was immunoSEQ multiplex PCR. The data contain some 150,000 clones, 80% of them seen just once; the ten biggest clones take up 2% to 3%. The sequencing sample was made of PBMCs. Receptors originate from a man over 45 in good health and CMV-seronegative.

This chain joins TRBV11-2 and TRBJ2-1; TRBD2 matches 12 bases. CDR3 size: 16 residues. Per germline, CDR1 SGHAT and CDR2 FQNNGV. V gave up 6 bases and J gave up 5 bases; unmatched junction bases: 8. The CDR3 here is CASRTTSGSRHNEQFF. The CDR3 DNA reads TGTGCCAGCAGAACGACTAGCGGGAGCCGACACAATGAGCAGTTCTTC.

This rearrangement joins TRBV6-5 to TRBJ2-5, with a weak D call TRBD1 (5 bases). Germline CDR1 and CDR2: MNHEY and SVGAGI. V gave up 2 bases and J gave up 4 bases, with 14 bases separating them. This CDR3 has 15 amino acids. The CDR3: CASSYGPGIRETQYF. CDR3 nucleotide sequence: TGTGCCAGCAGTTACGGGCCAGGGATTCGAGAGACCCAGTACTTC.

This chain connects TRBV5-1 to TRBJ1-4, with D possibly TRBD1 on 6 matching bases. The germline gives CDR1 SGHRS, CDR2 YFSETQ. V lost 3 bases and J 0 bases, leaving 9 bases between the germline ends. The length of the CDR3 is 15 residues. The CDR3 reads CASSSTGATNEKLFF. As DNA, the CDR3 is TGCGCCAGCAGCTCGACAGGTGCAACTAATGAAAAACTGTTTTTT.

The gene calls are TRBV5-5 and TRBJ1-2, with 11 bases aligning to TRBD1. Germline assignment: CDR1 SGHKS and CDR2 YYEKEE (reference sequence). The length of the CDR3 is 16 residues. With 2 bases clipped from V and 4 bases from J, the junction kept 7 bases outside the gene matches. The CDR3 reads CASSLRTGGRSYGYTF. For the CDR3, the DNA is TGTGCCAGCAGCTTACGGACAGGGGGCCGGAGCTATGGCTACACCTTC.

This chain uses TRBV19 with TRBJ1-4, with 10 positions matching TRBD1. The CDR3 covers 16 residues. After removal of 4 bases from V and 2 bases from J, the junction contained 4 bases not matched to a gene. CDR1 and CDR2 from the germline V gene are LNHDA and SQIVND (reference sequence). The CDR3 DNA sequence: TGTGCCAGTAGTAAGACAGGGGGCAGGACTAATGAAAAACTGTTTTTT. Residues: CASSKTGGRTNEKLFF.

This chain connects TRBV4-1 to TRBJ1-6; no clear D gene. CDR3 length equals 16 residues. Germline V gene sequence: CDR1 MGHRA, CDR2 YSYEKL. Trimming removed 4 bases at V and 9 bases at J, with 19 bases between. The CDR3 spells CASSPPYGKAGSPLHF. As DNA, the CDR3 is TGCGCCAGCAGCCCCCCCTACGGAAAAGCGGGTTCACCCCTCCACTTT.

The chain is built from TRBV5-4 and TRBJ2-3; TRBD1 might be the D (6 bases). The CDR3 sequence is 14 residues long. Germline CDR1 SGHNT, CDR2 YYREEE (reference sequence). V was clipped by 4 bases and J by 5 bases, with 14 bases between them. Here the CDR3 reads CASSNQGNQDTQYF. DNA for the CDR3: TGTGCCAGCAGCAACCAGGGGAACCAAGATACGCAGTATTTT.

The V call is TRBV4-1, the J call TRBJ2-3; 9 bases are shared with TRBD1. Germline lookup yields CDR1 MGHRA and CDR2 YSYEKL. This CDR3 is 18 amino acids long. The V gene end was trimmed by 2 bases and the J gene end by 3 bases; junction bases not matched to a gene: 12. The CDR3 is CASSQSRDRERGTDTQYF. The DNA for the CDR3 is TGCGCCAGCAGCCAAAGCCGGGACAGGGAGAGGGGGACAGATACGCAGTATTTT.

This sequence joins TRBV29-1 and TRBJ2-1; 11 bases are shared with TRBD2. The J segment lost 6 bases and the V segment lost 6 bases, leaving 13 bases of the junction unmatched. The germline V gene encodes CDR1 SQVTM and CDR2 ANQGSEA. The CDR3 runs 16 residues. The CDR3 loop is CSVLGTTSGSFNEQFF. For the CDR3, the DNA is TGCAGCGTCCTGGGGACAACTAGCGGGAGTTTCAATGAGCAGTTCTTC.

A remark on this clone: Other DNA sequences in this specimen translate into the identical CDR3. The rearrangement joins TRBV18 to TRBJ2-7; 8 bases are shared with TRBD1. Unmatched junction bases numbered 0, after V lost 3 bases and J lost 5 bases. There are 12 residues in the CDR3. CDR1 and CDR2 (germline): KGHSH, LQKENI. The CDR3, as DNA: TGTGCCAGCTCACCGACAGGGGACGAGCAGTACTTC. Amino acids: CASSPTGDEQYF.

J is TRBJ1-5 and V is TRBV15; possible D gene TRBD1, 5 bases. Trimming pared 0 bases from V and 4 bases from J, leaving 13 bases between. This CDR3 region has 16 residues. Per germline, CDR1 LNHNV and CDR2 YYDKDF (reference sequence). The CDR3 loop reads CATSRDIDSRNQPQHF. CDR3 coding DNA: TGTGCCACCAGCAGAGATATTGACAGTCGGAATCAGCCCCAGCATTTT.

This clone has more than one count but fewer than ten. The chain couples TRBV28 to TRBJ1-5; D is undetermined. The CDR3 runs 13 residues. V lost 6 bases to trimming and J lost 11 bases, with 17 bases between them. The germline V gene has CDR1 MDHEN and CDR2 SYDVKM. The CDR3 region is CASRVREAGSQHF. The CDR3 DNA is TGTGCCAGCAGAGTAAGGGAGGCCGGGTCCCAGCATTTT.

The chain couples TRBV7-9 to TRBJ2-3; maybe TRBD2 (6 bases). The germline gives CDR1 SEHNR, CDR2 FQNEAQ (reference sequence). The CDR3 contains 17 residues. V lost 1 base, J lost 0 bases, and 14 bases lay in between. The DNA of the CDR3 is TGTGCCAGCAGCTTAGATCTAGCGTCTACTAGCACAGATACGCAGTATTTT. This encodes CASSLDLASTSTDTQYF.

Only one count was recorded for this clone. CDR3 region: CASSSETSASYNEQFF. The CDR3 nucleotides are TGCGCCAGCAGCTCCGAGACTAGCGCCTCCTACAATGAGCAGTTCTTC. V usage is TRBV5-1 and J usage is TRBJ2-1, with 8 bases aligning to TRBD2. V lost 3 bases to trimming and J lost 0 bases; unmatched junction nucleotides: 5. The CDR3 sequence is 16 residues long. The germline V gene has CDR1 SGHRS and CDR2 YFSETQ.

V usage is TRBV30 and J usage is TRBJ1-2, with TRBD1 as a possible D gene (5 bases). The germline V and J ends were trimmed by 2 bases and 6 bases, with 10 bases remaining between them. In germline, CDR1 is GTSNPN, CDR2 SVGIG (reference sequence). This CDR3 comprises 12 residues. The chain's CDR3 is CAWSRQSNGYTF. In DNA, the CDR3 is TGTGCCTGGAGTAGACAGTCCAATGGCTACACCTTC.

This clone was picked up one time. The chain couples TRBV5-1 to TRBJ2-7; 10 positions agree with TRBD2. The CDR3 is made up of 15 amino acids. The junction had 4 bases not matched to a gene; V was cut back by 0 bases and J by 4 bases. Germline CDR1 SGHRS, CDR2 YFSETQ. The chain's CDR3 is CASSLASGSLYEQYF. Here the CDR3 DNA reads TGCGCCAGCAGCTTGGCTAGCGGGAGTCTTTACGAGCAGTACTTC.

This clone occurred once. The gene calls are TRBV19 and TRBJ2-3, with D tentatively TRBD2 (5 bases). The CDR3 length is 15 residues. V lost 3 bases and J 1 base, leaving 11 bases between the germline ends. Per the germline V gene, CDR1 is LNHDA and CDR2 is SQIVND (reference sequence). The CDR3 DNA follows: TGTGCCAGTAGTATCGGGATGTCGGGCACAGATACGCAGTATTTT. Its translation: CASSIGMSGTDTQYF.

The chain recombines TRBV15 with TRBJ2-5; 8 bases align to TRBD2. Germline assignment: CDR1 LNHNV and CDR2 YYDKDF (reference sequence). After removal of 0 bases from V and 1 base from J, the junction contained 4 bases not matched to a gene. CDR3 length: 16 residues. CDR3 residues: CATSRDRSGTQETQYF. For the CDR3, the DNA is TGTGCCACCAGCAGAGATCGTAGCGGGACCCAAGAGACCCAGTACTTC.

The chain is built from TRBV5-5 and TRBJ1-2, with D uncertain. V was trimmed by 4 bases and J by 8 bases, leaving 12 bases between them. CDR1 is SGHKS, CDR2 YYEKEE, per germline (reference sequence). This CDR3 spans 12 amino acids. The CDR3 protein is CASSPNSRGYTF. CDR3 DNA sequence: TGTGCCAGCAGCCCCAATAGCCGCGGCTACACCTTC.

This clone was seen only a few times. The chain employs TRBV6-6 and TRBJ1-1; no firm D call. The germline CDR1 and CDR2 sequences are MNHNY and SVGAGI (reference sequence). The CDR3 contains 14 residues. V lost 2 bases, J lost 1 base, and 8 bases lay in between. The CDR3 here is CASSYNGGNTEAFF. CDR3 sequence (DNA): TGTGCCAGCAGTTACAACGGAGGGAACACTGAAGCTTTCTTT.

This chain uses TRBV27 with TRBJ1-6; D possibly corresponds to TRBD1 (6 bases). The ends were cut back, 6 bases at V and 3 bases at J, with 12 bases in the middle. Germline lookup yields CDR1 MNHEY and CDR2 SMNVEV (reference sequence). CDR3 size: 15 residues. As DNA, the CDR3 is TGTGCCAGCAGGCCGACAGGTGGCTATAATTCACCCCTCCACTTT. Translated: CASRPTGGYNSPLHF.

This clone was observed a single time. The V gene is TRBV5-1, the J gene TRBJ2-3; 9 bases match TRBD2. The V segment lost 3 bases and the J segment 0 bases; nucleotides outside the gene matches: 5. Germline-derived CDR1 and CDR2 are SGHRS and YFSETQ. CDR3 length: 16 amino acids. CDR3 in DNA: TGCGCCAGCAGCTCACGACTAGCGGATAGCACAGATACGCAGTATTTT. Translating gives CASSSRLADSTDTQYF.

This clone has just a few counts. The chain joins TRBV6-6 to TRBJ2-5; the match to TRBD1 covers 10 bases. The CDR3 loop spans 15 amino acids. Germline V gene lookup returns CDR1 MNHNY and CDR2 SVGAGI (reference sequence). V trimming: 10 bases; J trimming: 1 base; junction bases outside the gene matches: 9. CDR3 DNA sequence: TGTGCCACCAAAACCCGGACAGGGGGCCAAGAGACCCAGTACTTC. Residues: CATKTRTGGQETQYF.

This clone was recorded a few times. V usage is TRBV7-6 and J usage is TRBJ1-5, with TRBD1 matching 10 bases. The ends lost 5 bases at V and 6 bases at J; junction bases unmatched: 7. The germline gives CDR1 SGHVS, CDR2 FNYEAQ. This CDR3 contains 15 residues. As DNA, the CDR3 is TGTGCCAGCAGCCAGACAGGGGGCGCTTCTCAGCCCCAGCATTTT. Translation gives CASSQTGGASQPQHF.

The rearrangement joins TRBV5-5 to TRBJ1-4, with a weak D call TRBD1 (6 bases). Germline-derived CDR1 and CDR2 are SGHKS and YYEKEE (reference sequence). V was cut by 4 bases and J by 2 bases, with 15 bases left in between. The CDR3 consists of 16 residues. CDR3 sequence: CASSIQQGGTNEKLFF. The CDR3 nucleotides are TGTGCCAGCAGCATACAACAGGGTGGGACTAATGAAAAACTGTTTTTT.

This clone came up once. The chain carries TRBV6-4 and TRBJ1-2, with 7 positions matching TRBD1. CDR1 is MRHNA, CDR2 SNTAGT, per germline. This CDR3 contains 15 residues. Losses at the gene ends were 6 bases for V and 8 bases for J; bases not matched to a gene: 15. The CDR3 reads CASRPQGVGRTGYTF. The CDR3 DNA sequence: TGTGCCAGCAGGCCGCAGGGGGTAGGTCGAACGGGCTACACCTTC.

This rearrangement joins TRBV9 to TRBJ1-3; D might be TRBD1 (6 bases). The V gene's germline CDR1 is SGDLS and CDR2 YYNGEE. Trimming took off 4 bases at V and 0 bases at J, with 14 bases between the two ends. The CDR3 extends over 16 amino acids. The CDR3 protein is CASSTSTGGSGNTIYF. The CDR3 DNA follows: TGTGCCAGCAGCACCTCGACAGGCGGCTCTGGAAACACCATATATTTT.

This rearrangement joins TRBV6-1 to TRBJ1-4; TRBD1 matches 7 bases. Germline CDR1 and CDR2: MNHNS and SASEGT. The V segment lost 2 bases and the J segment 0 bases; nucleotides outside the gene matches: 3. This CDR3 comprises 16 residues. This chain's CDR3 is CASSEYGTATNEKLFF. In DNA form, the CDR3 reads TGTGCCAGCAGTGAATACGGGACAGCAACTAATGAAAAACTGTTTTTT.

The rearrangement links TRBV5-1 to TRBJ1-5, with 10 bases that match TRBD1. Germline values: CDR1 SGHRS, CDR2 YFSETQ. V lost 4 bases to trimming and J lost 0 bases; unmatched junction nucleotides: 4. This CDR3 is built from 16 residues. The CDR3 reads CASSLGTGASNQPQHF. The CDR3 nucleotides are TGCGCCAGCAGCCTGGGGACAGGGGCTAGCAATCAGCCCCAGCATTTT.